One and the same sample provided the 3 T cell receptor beta chains below, sequenced in a study of blood T cell repertoires in COVID-19. Some clones are missing from TCRdb's copy, which holds only in-frame ones; the method was immunoSEQ multiplex PCR. The profile shows approximately 40,000 clones, about 85% of them singletons. The sequenced sample consisted of peripheral blood. Receptors were obtained from a man in his sixties with COVID-19, enrolled during active disease.

The V gene is TRBV4-1, the J gene TRBJ2-3; 8 bases are shared with TRBD2. V was pared by 9 bases and J by 1 base, with 9 bases of the junction left unmatched. In germline, CDR1 is MGHRA, CDR2 YSYEKL. The CDR3 is 15 amino acids. CDR3 sequence: CASAPPGLGTDTQYF. The DNA of the CDR3 is TGCGCCAGTGCCCCACCGGGACTAGGCACAGATACGCAGTATTTT.

The V call is TRBV18, the J call TRBJ2-5; D perhaps matches TRBD2 (6 bases). Germline CDR1 KGHSH, CDR2 LQKENI. V lost 3 bases and J 2 bases, leaving 7 bases between the germline ends. The CDR3 contains 13 residues. In DNA, the CDR3 is TGTGCCAGCTCACCTCGGGGGCAAGAGACCCAGTACTTC. This codes for CASSPRGQETQYF. The variable domain in full, completed from reference TRBV18 and TRBJ2-5, reads NAGVMQNPRHLVRRRGQEARLRCSPMKGHSHVYWYRQLPEEGLKFMVYLQKENIIDESGMPKERFSAEFPKEGPSILRIQQVVRGDSAAYFCASSPRGQETQYFGPGTRLLVL.

The chain employs TRBV13 and TRBJ2-1; D might be TRBD2 (6 bases). Per germline, CDR1 PRHDT and CDR2 FYEKMQ (reference sequence). There are 15 residues in the CDR3. V lost 6 bases to trimming and J lost 10 bases, with 22 bases between them. The CDR3 loop is CASRSRGNGLGEQFF. In nucleotides, the CDR3 is TGTGCCAGCAGATCTCGCGGGAACGGGTTGGGAGAGCAGTTCTTC.